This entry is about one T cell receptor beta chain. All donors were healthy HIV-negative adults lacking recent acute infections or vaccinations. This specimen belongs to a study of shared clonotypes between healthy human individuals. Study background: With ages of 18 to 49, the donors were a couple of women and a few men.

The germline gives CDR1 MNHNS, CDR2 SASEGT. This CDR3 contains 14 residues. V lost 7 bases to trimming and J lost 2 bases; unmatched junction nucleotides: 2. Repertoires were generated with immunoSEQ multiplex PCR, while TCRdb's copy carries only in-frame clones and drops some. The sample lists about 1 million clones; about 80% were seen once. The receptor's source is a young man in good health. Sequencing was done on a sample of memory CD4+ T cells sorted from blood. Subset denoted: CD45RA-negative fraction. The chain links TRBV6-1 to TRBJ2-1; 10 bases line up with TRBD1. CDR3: CASTGQGAYNEQFF. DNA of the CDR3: TGTGCCAGCACAGGACAGGGGGCCTACAATGAGCAGTTCTTC.